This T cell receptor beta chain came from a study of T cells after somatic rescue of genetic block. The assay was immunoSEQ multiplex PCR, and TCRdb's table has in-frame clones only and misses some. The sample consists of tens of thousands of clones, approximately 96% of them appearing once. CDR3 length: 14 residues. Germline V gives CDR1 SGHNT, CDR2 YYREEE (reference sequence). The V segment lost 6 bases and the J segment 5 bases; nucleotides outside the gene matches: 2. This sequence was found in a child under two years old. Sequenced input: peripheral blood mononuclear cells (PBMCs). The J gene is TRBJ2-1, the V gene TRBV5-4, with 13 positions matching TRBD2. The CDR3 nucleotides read TGTGCCAGCACCGGACTAGCGGGAGACAATGAGCAGTTCTTC. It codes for CASTGLAGDNEQFF.